The T cell receptor beta chain described here comes from a study of blood T cell repertoires in COVID-19. The protocol was immunoSEQ multiplex PCR, while the TCRdb copy is restricted to in-frame clones and leaves out a portion. The repertoire holds hundreds of thousands of clones, around 85% seen once, with approximately 3.7% in the top ten. Germline CDR1 reads LGHNA; CDR2 reads YNFKEQ. There are 17 residues in the CDR3. Trimming took off 4 bases at V and 3 bases at J, with 21 bases between the two ends. The source is a young woman with acute or convalescent COVID-19. The sequenced sample was peripheral blood. The chain joins TRBV4-2 to TRBJ1-1; D may be TRBD1 (5 bases). The CDR3 here is CASSPSYFAGRDTEAFF. As DNA, the CDR3 is TGTGCCAGCAGCCCGTCCTATTTTGCAGGGAGGGACACTGAAGCTTTCTTT.